The clone carrying this T cell receptor beta chain came up many times. V dropped 5 bases and J dropped 3; count of bases not matched to a gene: 9. The CDR3 covers 15 residues. From germline, CDR1 is MNHEY and CDR2 SVGAGI. TCRdb processed the 5' RACE reads anew with MiXCR; each CDR3 protein has one entry. The sample holds 90,000 to 95,000 distinct CDR3 sequences, roughly 12% seen once. This sample's time point: sample taken at primary tumor resection. The data were obtained in a study of spatial heterogeneity in lung cancer. Sequenced material: PBMCs, taken at surgery. J is TRBJ2-7 and V is TRBV6-5; 8 bases map to TRBD2. The receptor comes from a male donor with early-stage non-small cell lung cancer. In DNA form, the CDR3 reads TGTGCCAGCAGTACGCCCAGCGGGAGAGACTACGAGCAGTACTTC. This gives the protein CASSTPSGRDYEQYF.